A selection of T cell receptor beta chains follows, all from one sample in a study of CD4 T cells in relation to SARS-CoV-2 and coronaviruses. Data came from immunoSEQ multiplex PCR; TCRdb stores just in-frame clones and leaves some out. Of roughly 30,000 clones detected, 78% appear once; the ten largest clones hold 20% to 25%. No cognate antigen is known for these TCRs. The specimen was CD4+ T cells from PBMCs, cultured in vitro. These receptors all stem from a human donor in good health. CDR3s include the opening cysteine and the closing phenylalanine or tryptophan. D genes are given only for firm matches. The size entry is marked missing in some rows and otherwise reads once, few, many or a size class.

clone size,CDR3 length,V gene,D gene,J gene,CDR3 DNA,CDR3 protein
.,16,TRBV4-3,.,TRBJ1-2,TGCGCCAGCAGCCCTAACACCGGACTGACTAACTATGGCTACACCTTC,CASSPNTGLTNYGYTF
.,14,TRBV3-1/TRBV3-2,.,TRBJ1-3,TGTGCCAGCAGCAGGACGGGCTCTGGAAACACCATATATTTT,CASSRTGSGNTIYF
.,16,TRBV5-8,TRBD1,TRBJ2-5,TGTGCCAGCACCTTGGGGATTACAGGGGAATCGGAGACCCAGTACTTC,CASTLGITGESETQYF
.,14,TRBV7-2,TRBD1,TRBJ2-7,TGTGCCAGCAGCTTCCGACAGGGGGTCTACGAGCAGTACTTC,CASSFRQGVYEQYF
.,14,TRBV5-4,TRBD1,TRBJ2-5,TGTGCCAGCAGCAAAAGGACAGGGAAGGAGACCCAGTACTTC,CASSKRTGKETQYF
.,13,TRBV29-1,.,TRBJ2-3,TGCAGCATAGGAAGGGGGGAGGGAGATACGCAGTATTTT,CSIGRGEGDTQYF
.,14,TRBV10-3,TRBD1,TRBJ1-2,TGTGCCATCACCTCACCAGGACAGGGCTATGGCTACACCTTC,CAITSPGQGYGYTF
.,13,TRBV29-1,.,TRBJ1-1,TGCAGCGCCCCCGGGCAGGTGAACACTGAAGCTTTCTTT,CSAPGQVNTEAFF
.,14,TRBV10-3,.,TRBJ1-1,TGTGCCATCAGTGAGTCGAAAGGGTACACTGAAGCTTTCTTT,CAISESKGYTEAFF
.,14,TRBV5-5,TRBD1,TRBJ1-2,TGTGCCAGCAGCTCTGGACAGGGTGTCTATGGCTACACCTTC,CASSSGQGVYGYTF
.,14,TRBV4-3,.,TRBJ1-2,TGCGCCAGCAGCCAAGATTCGATAACCCGGGGCTACACCTTC,CASSQDSITRGYTF
.,13,TRBV4-1,.,TRBJ2-7,TGCGCCAGCCTTAATTTGGACACCTACGGGCAGTACTTC,CASLNLDTYGQYF
.,15,TRBV18,.,TRBJ2-5,TGTGCCAGCTCACCACCGGGAGCGTACCAAGAGACCCAGTACTTC,CASSPPGAYQETQYF
.,14,TRBV29-1,TRBD2,TRBJ2-1,TGCAGCGTCATCACTAGCGGGAACCCCAATGAGCAGTTCTTC,CSVITSGNPNEQFF
.,15,TRBV5-4,.,TRBJ2-1,TGTGCCAGCAGCTTGGACAGCGGTTCGGGGAATGAGCAGTTCTTC,CASSLDSGSGNEQFF
.,16,TRBV4-1,TRBD1,TRBJ1-3,TGCGCCAGCAGCCGACAGGGGATCAGCTCTGGAAACACCATATATTTT,CASSRQGISSGNTIYF
.,16,TRBV5-6,.,TRBJ2-1,TGTGCCAGCAGCTTGGGTTGGGGGGGCCCATACAATGAGCAGTTCTTC,CASSLGWGGPYNEQFF
.,15,TRBV7-6,.,TRBJ2-4,TGTGCCAGCAGCCCCCGGGGACGGGGTGAGAACATTCAGTACTTC,CASSPRGRGENIQYF
.,13,TRBV24-1,.,TRBJ2-3,TGTGCCACCAGTGATTCTTCCGCAGATACGCAGTATTTT,CATSDSSADTQYF
once,14,TRBV27,TRBD1,TRBJ1-4,TGTGCCAGCAGTCCGGACAGGGGGTTTGAAAAACTGTTTTTT,CASSPDRGFEKLFF
.,14,TRBV10-3,TRBD1,TRBJ2-1,TGTGCCACCCGGACAGGGGGTACTATTAATGAGCAGTTCTTC,CATRTGGTINEQFF
.,19,TRBV4-3,TRBD2,TRBJ2-3,TGCGCCAGCAGCCAAGGGATTCGTTGGCGGGAGGAGAGCACAGATACGCAGTATTTT,CASSQGIRWREESTDTQYF